Following are 26 T cell receptor beta chains from one sample sequenced in a study of vaccination and CD4 T cells after COVID-19. The Oncomine TCR Beta short-read assay sequenced DNA from cultured CD4+ T cells. TCRdb independently ran MiXCR on the PCR reads; one entry per CDR3 protein. The sample lists around 16,000 distinct CDR3 sequences, about 69% occurring once. Treatment noted: approximately nine-day PBMC culture with coronavirus spike peptide pools or control peptides (ViraFEST assay). These receptors lack a known antigen. Sequencing input: CD4+ T cells from blood, cultured in vitro. The receptors come from a human donor who had recovered from COVID-19.

The J gene is TRBJ1-2, the V gene TRBV27; D ambiguous. Germline CDR1 and CDR2: MNHEY and SMNVEV (reference sequence). V lost 8 bases to trimming and J lost 1 base, with 17 bases between them. The CDR3 consists of 15 residues. CDR3: CASRPQGTGNYGYTF. In nucleotides, the CDR3 is TGTGCCAGCCGCCCTCAAGGAACGGGTAACTATGGCTACACCTTC.

The V gene is TRBV25-1, the J gene TRBJ1-4, with 11 bases aligning to TRBD1. The CDR3 is 14 amino acids. The V gene end was trimmed by 4 bases and the J gene end by 8 bases; junction bases not matched to a gene: 3. From germline, CDR1 is MGHDK and CDR2 SYGVNS. The CDR3 loop reads CASSGDRGLEKLFF. The DNA for the CDR3 is TGTGCCAGCAGTGGGGACAGGGGGTTGGAAAAACTGTTTTTT.

The chain uses TRBV7-9 and TRBJ2-2; 7 bases are shared with TRBD1. Germline V gives CDR1 SEHNR, CDR2 FQNEAQ (reference sequence). This CDR3 has 15 residues. Trimming at V came to 6 bases and at J to 0 bases, leaving 4 bases not matched to a gene. The CDR3 loop reads CASRPGTANTGELFF. CDR3 DNA sequence: TGTGCCAGCAGGCCCGGGACAGCGAACACCGGGGAGCTGTTTTTT.

This rearrangement joins TRBV28 to TRBJ1-5; 9 nucleotides align to TRBD1. Per germline, CDR1 MDHEN and CDR2 SYDVKM. J lost 4 bases, V lost 4 bases, and 11 bases had no gene match. The CDR3 consists of 17 residues. CDR3 in amino acids: CASSSLGQGSWNQPQHF. CDR3 bases: TGTGCCAGCAGTTCACTGGGACAGGGATCTTGGAATCAGCCCCAGCATTTT.

This chain uses TRBV5-5 with TRBJ1-5, with D unresolved. This CDR3 has 12 residues. Trimming stripped 1 base from V and 5 bases from J, with 4 bases between. Germline V CDR1 and CDR2: SGHKS, YYEKEE (reference sequence). For the CDR3, the DNA is TGTGCCAGCAGCTTGCTCGATCAGCCCCAGCATTTT. Amino acids: CASSLLDQPQHF.

This clonotype was seen a single time. The chain uses TRBV20-1 and TRBJ2-1; D uncertain. V lost 1 base to trimming and J lost 15 bases, with 22 bases between them. This CDR3 comprises 14 residues. From germline, CDR1 is DFQATT and CDR2 SNEGSKA (reference sequence). CDR3 region: CSARVGADLKTTFF. CDR3 DNA: TGCAGTGCTAGAGTGGGTGCAGACCTTAAAACCACGTTCTTC.

This clonotype showed up just a few times. This sequence joins TRBV5-3 and TRBJ1-5, with a tentative D call TRBD1 (5 bases). TRBV5-3 is noted as an ORF with a role that remains uncertain. This CDR3 is built from 19 residues. Between the trimmed V and J ends, which lost 0 bases and 3 bases, there was a span of 22 bases. The CDR3 region is CARSLDFPPGQLTNQPQHF. In DNA, the CDR3 is TGTGCCAGAAGCTTGGATTTCCCGCCGGGGCAGCTCACCAATCAGCCCCAGCATTTT.

CDR3 loop: CASRTSDSNQPQHF. The CDR3 coding sequence is TGTGCCAGCCGGACATCAGATAGCAATCAGCCCCAGCATTTT. The chain has TRBV6-1 and TRBJ1-5; TRBD1 is a possible D gene (5 bases). The germline V gene encodes CDR1 MNHNS and CDR2 SASEGT. CDR3 length equals 14 residues. Trimming left V 8 bases short and J 0 bases short, with 11 bases between.

The V call is TRBV5-4, the J call TRBJ1-6; tentatively, D is TRBD1 (6 bases). Germline V gene lookup returns CDR1 SGHNT and CDR2 YYREEE (reference sequence). The CDR3 spans 14 residues. With 0 bases removed from V and 13 bases from J, the gap between germline ends came to 14 bases. CDR3 sequence (DNA): TGTGCCAGCAGCTTGGACAGGGTGTTAAGGCCCCTCCACTTT. Translating gives CASSLDRVLRPLHF.

This chain uses TRBV20-1 with TRBJ1-6; 7 bases map to TRBD1. The J segment lost 8 bases and the V segment lost 3 bases, leaving 4 bases of the junction unmatched. Germline CDR1 reads DFQATT; CDR2 reads SNEGSKA (reference sequence). The CDR3 spans 13 residues. CDR3 residues: CSASSQGDSPLHF. CDR3 sequence (DNA): TGCAGTGCTAGTAGCCAGGGGGATTCACCCCTCCACTTT.

Here the CDR3 DNA reads TGTGCCAGCAGCCAAGATTGGGGGCCGGGGCAGTTCTTC. Protein product: CASSQDWGPGQFF. V usage is TRBV3-1 and J usage is TRBJ2-1, with D tentatively TRBD1 (6 bases). V was pared by 0 bases and J by 12 bases, with 12 bases between. The germline V gene encodes CDR1 LGHDT and CDR2 YNNKEL (reference sequence). The CDR3 sequence is 13 residues long.

J is TRBJ2-7 and V is TRBV6-1; the D is unclear. CDR3 length: 16 amino acids. Germline CDR1 reads MNHNS; CDR2 reads SASEGT. Deletions cut 6 bases from V and 3 bases from J, with 21 bases between. CDR3 sequence reads: CASRTHYLQRRYEQYF. The CDR3 DNA follows: TGTGCCAGCAGGACACATTACCTTCAGCGTCGCTACGAGCAGTACTTC.

The gene calls are TRBV7-9 and TRBJ1-5; tentative D call: TRBD1 (5 bases). Germline V gene data show CDR1 as SEHNR and CDR2 as FQNEAQ (reference sequence). V was cut by 1 base and J by 5 bases, with 12 bases left in between. The CDR3 loop spans 15 amino acids. CDR3 DNA sequence: TGTGCCAGCAGCTTAGGCGGCGGGGGGGATCAGCCCCAGCATTTT. Translating it yields CASSLGGGGDQPQHF.

This chain joins TRBV20-1 and TRBJ1-3, with D unresolved. The CDR3 totals 16 residues. Germline-derived CDR1 and CDR2 are DFQATT and SNEGSKA (reference sequence). The V and J ends lost 1 base and 0 bases respectively, with 13 bases between them. This CDR3 is CSARGAARSSGNTIYF. CDR3 in DNA: TGCAGTGCTAGAGGTGCCGCCCGAAGCTCTGGAAACACCATATATTTT.

A few counts support this clonotype. This rearrangement joins TRBV7-6 to TRBJ1-6, with TRBD1 matching 7 bases. J lost 10 bases, V lost 0 bases, and 12 bases had no gene match. This CDR3 spans 17 amino acids. CDR1 is SGHVS, CDR2 FNYEAQ, per germline. As DNA, the CDR3 is TGTGCCAGCAGCTTAGCTTCAGTAGGGACAGAGGGGTCACCCCTCCACTTT. As protein: CASSLASVGTEGSPLHF.

The genes are TRBV6-1 and TRBJ1-1; 7 bases align to TRBD1. Per germline, CDR1 MNHNS and CDR2 SASEGT. This CDR3 contains 13 residues. Trimming removed 4 bases from V and 11 bases from J; junction bases left unmatched: 10. The CDR3 nucleotides read TGTGCCAGCAGTGCCGAGACAGGGCTGAGTGCTTTCTTT. As protein: CASSAETGLSAFF.

This sequence joins TRBV7-2 and TRBJ1-3, with D uncertain. Germline V gene lookup returns CDR1 SGHTA and CDR2 FQGNSA. This CDR3 is 16 amino acids long. Trimming removed 5 bases at V and 0 bases at J, with 14 bases between. CDR3 bases: TGTGCCAGCAGCCCGGCCGCAGTTAACTCTGGAAACACCATATATTTT. Its translation: CASSPAAVNSGNTIYF.

The V gene is TRBV6-2 or TRBV6-3, the J gene TRBJ1-1; maybe TRBD1 (5 bases). The ends were cut back, 6 bases at V and 1 base at J, with 18 bases in the middle. Germline V CDR1 and CDR2: MNHEY, SVGEGT. The CDR3 is made up of 16 amino acids. CDR3 protein: CASSYPTGTGNTEAFF. The CDR3 nucleotides are TGTGCCAGCAGCTACCCCACGGGGACGGGGAACACTGAAGCTTTCTTT.

This clonotype was seen more than once but under ten times. V usage is TRBV20-1 and J usage is TRBJ1-6; D ambiguous. Germline lookup yields CDR1 DFQATT and CDR2 SNEGSKA (reference sequence). Trimming left V 6 bases short and J 7 bases short, with 16 bases between. The CDR3 has 14 amino acids. For the CDR3, the DNA is TGCAGTGCACGGAGGTCAGGCATCAATTCACCCCTCCACTTT. Residues: CSARRSGINSPLHF.

The chain recombines TRBV7-3 with TRBJ1-2; D ambiguous. In germline, CDR1 is SGHTA, CDR2 FQGTGA. The CDR3 totals 13 residues. With 5 bases removed from V and 2 bases from J, the gap between germline ends came to 9 bases. DNA for the CDR3: TGTGCCAGCAGCCTATTCAGGAACTATGGCTACACCTTC. Residues: CASSLFRNYGYTF. The whole variable domain, filled in from reference TRBV7-3 and TRBJ1-2, reads GAGVSQTPSNKVTEKGKYVELRCDPISGHTALYWYRQSLGQGPEFLIYFQGTGAADDSGLPNDRFFAVRPEGSVSTLKIQRTERGDSAVYLCASSLFRNYGYTFGSGTRLTVV.

The chain is built from TRBV27 and TRBJ2-5; D tentatively fits TRBD1 or TRBD2 (5 bases each). The length of the CDR3 is 13 residues. Per the germline V gene, CDR1 is MNHEY and CDR2 is SMNVEV (reference sequence). V lost 6 bases, J lost 2 bases, and 10 bases lay in between. The CDR3 spells CASRGTLQETQYF. The DNA for the CDR3 is TGTGCCAGCAGAGGGACGTTACAAGAGACCCAGTACTTC.

This chain connects TRBV7-2 to TRBJ1-2, with unresolved D. From germline, CDR1 is SGHTA and CDR2 FQGNSA. Between the trimmed V and J ends, which lost 5 bases and 0 bases, there was a span of 13 bases. This CDR3 region has 15 residues. The CDR3, as DNA: TGTGCCAGCAGCGTTAGCCGGACGACTAACTATGGCTACACCTTC. Protein sequence: CASSVSRTTNYGYTF.

This chain uses TRBV7-3 with TRBJ2-5; D is possibly TRBD1 or TRBD2 (7 bases each). CDR3 length: 15 amino acids. Looked up from germline, CDR1 is SGHTA and CDR2 is FQGTGA. Trimming shortened V by 1 base and J by 5 bases, and 14 bases separated the two germline ends. The CDR3 DNA sequence: TGTGCCAGCAGCTTAATGGGGACAGCGGGGGAGACCCAGTACTTC. It is translated as CASSLMGTAGETQYF.

The chain uses TRBV19 and TRBJ1-5; D gene uncertain. The CDR3 contains 15 residues. V shed 3 bases and J shed 0 bases, with 9 bases lying between them. The germline V gene encodes CDR1 LNHDA and CDR2 SQIVND (reference sequence). The CDR3 sequence: CASSIWTHSNQPQHF. In DNA, the CDR3 is TGTGCCAGTAGTATCTGGACGCATAGCAATCAGCCCCAGCATTTT.

The rearrangement links TRBV7-2 to TRBJ2-3; 11 bases align to TRBD1. V shed 5 bases, J shed 4 bases, and the junction held 8 bases outside the gene matches. The CDR3 is 16 amino acids. Germline V lookup: CDR1 SGHTA, CDR2 FQGNSA. CDR3 loop: CASSIPGTGGADTQYF. For the CDR3, the DNA is TGTGCCAGCAGCATTCCCGGGACAGGGGGAGCAGATACGCAGTATTTT.

In DNA, the CDR3 is TGTGCCAGCAGCGGAGGGCCGCAAGAGACCCAGTACTTC. This sequence encodes CASSGGPQETQYF. The V call is TRBV9, the J call TRBJ2-5; D might be TRBD2 (5 bases). CDR1 SGDLS and CDR2 YYNGEE come from the germline V gene. With 3 bases removed from V and 2 bases from J, the gap between germline ends came to 8 bases. This CDR3 contains 13 residues.